This is a list of T cell receptor beta chains from one sample in a study of breast tumors, draining lymph nodes, adjacent tissues. TCRdb recomputed calls from the multiplex PCR reads with MiXCR, one row per CDR3 protein. The table lists around 250,000 distinct CDR3 sequences, around 34% of them singletons, with 3% to 4.5% in the top ten. The specimen was axillary lymph node tissue. These receptors originate from a female donor with breast cancer. Some clones in this sample may be carry-over from other donors' samples. CDR3s include the opening cysteine and the closing phenylalanine or tryptophan.

J gene | V gene | CDR3 length | CDR3 protein
TRBJ2-5 | TRBV10-3 | 15 | CAISEEGTGGETQYF
TRBJ2-5 | TRBV7-2 | 16 | CASSLTSGRAKETQYF
TRBJ2-1 | TRBV11-2 | 20 | CASSPRGTSGSGRTYNEQFF
TRBJ1-5 | TRBV5-5 | 15 | CAGSLVSGGTQPQHF
TRBJ2-7 | TRBV5-4 | 16 | CASSFGGLMTPYEQYF
TRBJ1-4 | TRBV11-2 | 14 | CASSTGGGQEKLFF
TRBJ2-7 | TRBV7-6 | 13 | CASSPDRGHEQYF
TRBJ2-7 | TRBV7-6 | 15 | CASSAGGASTYEQYF
TRBJ2-7 | TRBV10-3 | 12 | CAIGGLSYEQYF
TRBJ2-5 | TRBV10-3 | 13 | CAISEVPQETQYF
TRBJ2-2 | TRBV19 | 16 | CASSDREGLNTGELFF
TRBJ2-7 | TRBV9 | 15 | CASSVDPAGADEQYF
TRBJ2-1 | TRBV11-3 | 16 | CASSLDRASGLNEQFF
TRBJ2-7 | TRBV29-1 | 12 | CSARQGAGEQYF
TRBJ1-2 | TRBV7-2 | 15 | CASSLEGQANYGYPF
TRBJ2-7 | TRBV5-8 | 13 | CASSLDMGYEQYF
TRBJ2-5 | TRBV5-1 | 16 | CASSIPRQGNQETQYF
TRBJ1-4 | TRBV5-5 | 18 | CASSVQTPGQGTNEKLFF
TRBJ2-2 | TRBV15 | 15 | CATSRDRAGTGELFF
TRBJ2-4 | TRBV4-3 | 17 | CASSQDLAVGTKNIQYF
TRBJ1-1 | TRBV24-1 | 14 | CATSAAGSGTEAFF
TRBJ2-3 | TRBV10-2 | 15 | CASRVGGGPVDTQYF
TRBJ1-5 | TRBV19 | 14 | CASDPGTDNQPQHF
TRBJ2-5 | TRBV7-9 | 11 | CASSPAGTQYF
TRBJ2-7 | TRBV2 | 14 | CASRDRSSSYEQYF
TRBJ1-4 | TRBV20-1 | 14 | CSARVPSGLRKLFF
TRBJ2-7 | TRBV10-3 | 13 | CATGQGAVNEQYF
TRBJ2-1 | TRBV3-1 | 15 | CASSQEWRGLDEQFF
TRBJ2-5 | TRBV28 | 13 | CATTDRVQETQYF
TRBJ2-7 | TRBV6-2/TRBV6-3 | 15 | CASSPPTSGYYEQYF
TRBJ2-5 | TRBV5-1 | 13 | CASSLGGREAQYF
TRBJ2-1 | TRBV24-1 | 15 | CATSDLHGRVNEQFF
TRBJ2-2 | TRBV20-1 | 16 | CSASGLAGKTTGELFF
TRBJ2-7 | TRBV5-1 | 15 | CASSLASRDPVRQYF
TRBJ2-5 | TRBV20-1 | 14 | CSVTRQGGGETQYF
TRBJ2-2 | TRBV7-3 | 14 | CASSLMGSPGELFF
TRBJ2-1 | TRBV7-9 | 14 | CASSYRDPYSEQFF
TRBJ1-2 | TRBV29-1 | 15 | CSVEAGRGGNYGYTF
TRBJ1-4 | TRBV2 | 15 | CASSSGRGQGGKLFF
TRBJ1-2 | TRBV6-1 | 12 | CASSATNYGYTF
TRBJ2-1 | TRBV5-6 | 16 | CASSIDRGRIYNEQFF
TRBJ2-2 | TRBV18 | 15 | CASSPPNRNTGELFF
TRBJ1-1 | TRBV19 | 12 | CAPQGSNTEAFF
TRBJ2-2 | TRBV27 | 15 | CASSPRGTNTGELFF
TRBJ2-2 | TRBV10-3 | 16 | CAISWGGGANTGELFF
TRBJ1-4 | TRBV7-9 | 14 | CASSLAQGNEKLFF
TRBJ1-2 | TRBV9 | 17 | CASSVGGSTGGRYGYTF
TRBJ2-2 | TRBV15 | 17 | CATSRDLRVPHTGELFF